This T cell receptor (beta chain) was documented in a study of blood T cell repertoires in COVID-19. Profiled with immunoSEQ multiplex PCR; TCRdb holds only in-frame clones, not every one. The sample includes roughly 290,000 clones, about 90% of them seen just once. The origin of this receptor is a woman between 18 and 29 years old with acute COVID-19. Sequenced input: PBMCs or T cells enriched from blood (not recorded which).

CDR3 protein: CASKRLDTQYF. In DNA form, the CDR3 reads TGTGCCAGCAAGAGGTTGGATACGCAGTATTTT. V is TRBV6-6 and J is TRBJ2-3; D is unclear. Germline V lookup: CDR1 MNHNY, CDR2 SVGAGI (reference sequence). CDR3 length equals 11 residues. V was clipped by 7 bases and J by 6 bases, with 8 bases between them.